The 10 T cell receptor beta chains reported below all come from one sample, sequenced in a study of CD8+CD57+ T cells in acquired aplastic anemia. Genomic DNA, the template, was used for profiling of the TCR beta VDJ and CDR3. TCRdb processed the reads anew with MiXCR; each CDR3 protein has one entry. The sample lists approximately 190,000 distinct CDR3 sequences; 64% were seen once. What was sequenced was sorted CD4+, CD8+, or CD8+CD57+ T cells (not recorded which) from PBMCs. The receptor set was obtained from a human donor with severe aplastic anemia or a healthy control (not recorded which).

This clonotype was counted once. The genes are TRBV7-9 and TRBJ2-7, with D tentatively TRBD1 (6 bases). Trimming left V 5 bases short and J 4 bases short, with 9 bases between. The germline V gene encodes CDR1 SEHNR and CDR2 FQNEAQ (reference sequence). The CDR3 sequence is 12 residues long. The DNA for the CDR3 is TGTGCCAGCAGCGGGGACATATACGAGCAGTACTTC. This codes for CASSGDIYEQYF.

The chain combines TRBV29-1 with TRBJ2-7; a weak D match, TRBD1 (6 bases). V was cut by 4 bases and J by 3 bases, with 19 bases left in between. This CDR3 spans 15 amino acids. CDR1 is SQVTM and CDR2 is ANQGSEA in the germline V gene. The CDR3 spells CSVARGHRSGYEQYF. The CDR3 nucleotides are TGCAGCGTTGCCAGGGGTCACAGATCGGGCTACGAGCAGTACTTC.

This rearrangement joins TRBV24-1 to TRBJ2-2; D is unresolved. The CDR3 consists of 17 residues. Trimming cost V 2 bases and J 6 bases, with 18 bases left between them. Germline loops: CDR1 KGHDR, CDR2 SFDVKD. The DNA of the CDR3 is TGTGCCACCAGTGATTCCCTCGCCATCTTGTATCCCGGGGAGCTGTTTTTT. It is translated as CATSDSLAILYPGELFF.

The chain couples TRBV6-2 or TRBV6-3 to TRBJ2-5; D is ambiguous. Trimming took off 2 bases at V and 4 bases at J, with 11 bases between the two ends. The CDR3 is 14 residues long. Germline V gives CDR1 MNHEY, CDR2 SVGEGT. The CDR3 bases are TGTGCCAGCAGTTACAACGCGGAACGAGAGACCCAGTACTTC. Its translation is CASSYNAERETQYF.

This clonotype was observed at least ten times. This chain links TRBV7-8 with TRBJ1-1; TRBD1 is a possible D gene (5 bases). V was cut by 3 bases and J by 1 base, with 12 bases left in between. The CDR3 runs to 15 residues. The germline V gene has CDR1 SGHVS and CDR2 FQNEAQ. This CDR3 reads CASSFGQGPNTEAFF. The CDR3, as DNA: TGTGCCAGCAGCTTTGGTCAGGGCCCGAACACTGAAGCTTTCTTT.

In this sample, this clonotype turned up once. J is TRBJ2-5 and V is TRBV11-2; D remains ambiguous. V lost 2 bases, J lost 1 base, and 8 bases lay in between. This CDR3 has 14 residues. Germline V gene data show CDR1 as SGHAT and CDR2 as FQNNGV. The CDR3 loop reads CASSLLGGQETQYF. The CDR3 nucleotides are TGTGCCAGCAGCTTATTAGGCGGCCAAGAGACCCAGTACTTC.

V gene TRBV7-8 combines with J gene TRBJ2-1; the match to TRBD2 covers 7 bases. CDR3 length: 12 amino acids. The germline V gene encodes CDR1 SGHVS and CDR2 FQNEAQ. With 4 bases clipped from V and 6 bases from J, the junction kept 0 bases outside the gene matches. In DNA, the CDR3 is TGTGCCAGCAGCTGGGAGGGCAATGAGCAGTTCTTC. Amino acid sequence: CASSWEGNEQFF.

V usage is TRBV7-2 and J usage is TRBJ2-5, with 12 positions matching TRBD2. This CDR3 spans 15 amino acids. Per germline, CDR1 SGHTA and CDR2 FQGNSA. V gave up 2 bases and J gave up 5 bases; unmatched junction bases: 3. Here the CDR3 reads CASSLLAGGFETQYF. In DNA form, the CDR3 reads TGTGCCAGCAGCTTACTAGCGGGAGGGTTTGAGACCCAGTACTTC.

This clonotype was seen ten or more times. CDR3 DNA: TGTGCCAGCAGCCTCATCCAGGGTACGGGGGAGCTGTTTTTT. Its protein is CASSLIQGTGELFF. This chain links TRBV7-9 with TRBJ2-2; TRBD1 is a possible D gene (5 bases). Per the germline V gene, CDR1 is SEHNR and CDR2 is FQNEAQ (reference sequence). V gave up 5 bases and J gave up 8 bases, with 15 bases separating them. The CDR3 is 14 residues long.

This sequence joins TRBV20-1 and TRBJ2-7; 7 bases align to TRBD1. The length of the CDR3 is 14 residues. Unmatched junction bases numbered 14, after V lost 5 bases and J lost 7 bases. The germline V gene has CDR1 DFQATT and CDR2 SNEGSKA (reference sequence). The CDR3 is CSASRQGSRQEQYF. The CDR3 DNA follows: TGCAGTGCTTCACGACAGGGCTCGCGCCAAGAGCAGTACTTC.